The clone carrying this T cell receptor (beta chain) came up a few times. No antigen is known for it. Germline assignment: CDR1 SGHDN and CDR2 FVKESK. This CDR3 is built from 15 residues. V was trimmed by 4 bases and J by 1 base, leaving 12 bases between them. The data originate from a study of CD8+ T cells in alopecia areata. About the research overall: The study gave tofacitinib for 6 to 18 months, then 6 months off drug.

Sequencing used cDNA as its template, made by extracting RNA and reverse transcribing it. Assay: immunoSEQ multiplex PCR; the TCRdb copy retains only in-frame clones and omits some. The sample lists 220,000 or so clones; more than 45% were seen once. Study-wide results and caveats: It was less clear whether patients shared TCRs than it was in mice, possibly because of HLA.

The chain couples TRBV14 to TRBJ2-3; D is perhaps TRBD2 (5 bases). Source: CD4+ T cells sorted from blood, taken at week 0. The receptor's source is a human donor with alopecia areata. The CDR3 loop reads CASSPGWTRTDTQYF. The CDR3 DNA follows: TGTGCCAGCAGCCCGGGGTGGACGCGCACAGATACGCAGTATTTT.